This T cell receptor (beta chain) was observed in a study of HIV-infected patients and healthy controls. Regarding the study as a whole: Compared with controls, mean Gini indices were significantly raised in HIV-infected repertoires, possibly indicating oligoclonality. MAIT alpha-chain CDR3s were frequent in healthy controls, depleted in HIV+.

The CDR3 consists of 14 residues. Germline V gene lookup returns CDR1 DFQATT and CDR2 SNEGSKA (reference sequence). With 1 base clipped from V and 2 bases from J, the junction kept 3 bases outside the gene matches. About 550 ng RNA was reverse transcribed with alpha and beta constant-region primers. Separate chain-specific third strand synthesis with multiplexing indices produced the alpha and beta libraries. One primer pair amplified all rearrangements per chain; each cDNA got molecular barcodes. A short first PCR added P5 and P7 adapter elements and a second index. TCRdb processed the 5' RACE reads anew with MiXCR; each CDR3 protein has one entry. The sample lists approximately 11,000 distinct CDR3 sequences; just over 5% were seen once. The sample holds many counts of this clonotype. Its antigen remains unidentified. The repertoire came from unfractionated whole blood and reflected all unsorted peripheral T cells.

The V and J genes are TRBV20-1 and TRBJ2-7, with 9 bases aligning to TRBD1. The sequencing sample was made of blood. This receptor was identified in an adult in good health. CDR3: CSARGRTGAYEQYF. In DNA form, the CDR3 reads TGCAGTGCTAGAGGGAGGACAGGGGCCTACGAGCAGTACTTC.